This T cell receptor (beta chain) came from a study of cytomegalovirus exposure and HLA in healthy donors. With 60 Vbeta and 13 Jbeta primers, the PCR was carried out. The data were produced by immunoSEQ multiplex PCR, yet TCRdb's version contains in-frame clones alone and is incomplete. The top ten clones hold approximately 13% of a sample with tens of thousands of clones, roughly four fifths of them seen once. The V end lost 3 bases, the J end lost 2 bases, and 11 bases lay between the germline ends. The CDR3 has 14 residues. Germline lookup yields CDR1 SNHLY and CDR2 FYNNEI. The specimen sequenced was PBMCs. This TCR came from an older man in good health and CMV-seronegative. The chain combines TRBV2 with TRBJ2-7; the D gene is possibly TRBD1 (6 bases). This CDR3 is CASSDWTDTYEQYF. The DNA for the CDR3 is TGTGCCAGCAGTGATTGGACAGATACCTACGAGCAGTACTTC.